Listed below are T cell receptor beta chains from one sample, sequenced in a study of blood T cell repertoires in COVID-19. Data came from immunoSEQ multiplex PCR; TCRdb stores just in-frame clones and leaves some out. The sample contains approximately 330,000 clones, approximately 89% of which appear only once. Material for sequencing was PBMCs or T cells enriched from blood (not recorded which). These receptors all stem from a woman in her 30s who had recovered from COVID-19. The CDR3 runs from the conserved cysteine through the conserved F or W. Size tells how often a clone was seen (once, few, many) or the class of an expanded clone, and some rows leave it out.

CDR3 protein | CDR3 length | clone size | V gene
CASTIKRTEAFF | 12 | . | TRBV13
CASGTGYYGYTF | 12 | . | TRBV28
CASSGVQGTYEQYF | 14 | . | TRBV3-1/TRBV3-2
CASSTLITGTGSSYEQYF | 18 | once | TRBV28
CASSERTSGSYEQYF | 15 | once | TRBV6-6
CASSYSGASPWSPLHF | 16 | . | TRBV6-5
CASRSASPSGAFF | 13 | . | TRBV28
CASSLVGGGTGELFF | 15 | . | TRBV11-3
CSTTASRGTEAFF | 13 | . | TRBV29-1
CASSSNTGADTQYF | 14 | . | TRBV11-2
CASRLIGVTNEKLFF | 15 | . | TRBV27
CASSMGQGSSYEQYF | 15 | . | TRBV19
CASQPGGVRSPLHF | 14 | . | TRBV13
CAIREGLAGAGEQYF | 15 | . | TRBV10-3
CAIMEREEYEQYF | 13 | . | TRBV10-3
CASSPGIPGNTIYF | 14 | . | TRBV4-2
CASSQLAGPSTYEQYF | 16 | . | TRBV3-1/TRBV3-2
CAISGSGRNEQFF | 13 | . | TRBV10-3
CASSLWEIHTQYF | 13 | . | TRBV7-2
CASSLLAGEGNQPQHF | 16 | . | TRBV27
CASSVGTSGRNEQFF | 15 | once | TRBV9
CASSLEKGAETQYF | 14 | few | TRBV5-1
CASTDGTKGYEQYF | 14 | once | TRBV27
CASSLRASGTEQYF | 14 | . | TRBV6-4
CASSLIGEGVDEQFF | 15 | . | TRBV5-1